This T cell receptor beta chain was found in a study of PD-1 blockade in classical Hodgkin lymphoma. TCRdb's table, derived via immunoSEQ multiplex PCR, lists solely in-frame clones and lacks some. The repertoire holds about 24,000 clones, with 60% to 80% as singletons. CDR1 SEHNR and CDR2 FQNEAQ come from the germline V gene (reference sequence). V shed 1 base and J shed 2 bases, with 11 bases lying between them. The CDR3 extends over 15 amino acids. Broader study findings: Similar baseline diversity was found in complete responders and newly diagnosed patients. Newly diagnosed patients were reported to start with lower TCR diversity than healthy donors.

Time point defined: cycle 4 day 1 (C4D1), after less than 7 weeks of nivolumab. Relapse after autologous stem cell transplantation occurred in every patient, and brentuximab vedotin exposure varied. Patients' outcomes at their best amounted to complete response, partial response or progressive disease. In the case of this clone: Its antigen is not identified.

The TCR sequence derives from a human donor with classical Hodgkin lymphoma. The chain recombines TRBV7-9 with TRBJ1-2; no firm D call. This sample comprised peripheral blood mononuclear cells (PBMCs), obtained before the fourth cycle of nivolumab. The CDR3 region has the DNA TGTGCCAGCAGCTTAGAAACTGCAGGAAACTATGGCTACACCTTC. This encodes CASSLETAGNYGYTF.